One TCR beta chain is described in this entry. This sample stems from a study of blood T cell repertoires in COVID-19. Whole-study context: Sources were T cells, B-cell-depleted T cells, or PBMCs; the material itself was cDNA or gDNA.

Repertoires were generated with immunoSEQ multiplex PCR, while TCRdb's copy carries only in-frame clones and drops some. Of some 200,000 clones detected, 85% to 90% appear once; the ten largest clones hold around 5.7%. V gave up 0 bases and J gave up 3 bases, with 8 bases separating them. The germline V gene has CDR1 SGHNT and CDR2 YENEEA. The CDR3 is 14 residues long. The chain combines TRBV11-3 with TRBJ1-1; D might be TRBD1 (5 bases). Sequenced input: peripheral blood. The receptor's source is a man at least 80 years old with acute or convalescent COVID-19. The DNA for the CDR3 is TGTGCCAGCAGCTTAGATACCAGGGACACTGAAGCTTTCTTT. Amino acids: CASSLDTRDTEAFF. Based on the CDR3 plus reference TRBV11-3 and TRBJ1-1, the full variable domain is EAGVVQSPRYKIIEKKQPVAFWCNPISGHNTLYWYLQNLGQGPELLIRYENEEAVDDSQLPKDRFSAERLKGVDSTLKIQPAELGDSAVYLCASSLDTRDTEAFFGQGTRLTVV.